These 18 T cell receptor beta chains came from one sample sequenced in a study of blood T cell repertoires in COVID-19. Generated by immunoSEQ multiplex PCR, the TCRdb table keeps only in-frame clones and is missing some. The data hold roughly 22,000 clones, with 82% observed a single time. The sample comprised peripheral blood. The receptors shown here come from a human donor in a cohort sampled during active COVID-19.

The chain combines TRBV7-8 with TRBJ2-2, with 7 bases lining up with TRBD2. The CDR3 loop spans 17 amino acids. V shed 4 bases, J shed 0 bases, and the junction held 8 bases outside the gene matches. From germline, CDR1 is SGHVS and CDR2 FQNEAQ. This CDR3 reads CASSSLSGASNTGELFF. CDR3 sequence (DNA): TGTGCCAGCAGCTCTTTGAGCGGGGCCTCGAACACCGGGGAGCTGTTTTTT.

This clone has a single count. The V gene is TRBV5-6, the J gene TRBJ1-2, with a tentative D call TRBD1 (5 bases). Trimming shortened V by 4 bases and J by 4 bases, and 11 bases separated the two germline ends. The CDR3 runs 13 residues. Germline loops: CDR1 SGHDT, CDR2 YYEEEE. The CDR3 coding sequence is TGTGCCAGCAGCCGGGGGTCGGTCTATGGCTACACCTTC. Residues: CASSRGSVYGYTF.

The chain has TRBV10-3 and TRBJ1-1; D gene ambiguous. The CDR3 is 17 amino acids. Trimming took 0 bases from V and 4 from J, leaving 18 bases between them. Germline CDR1 reads ENHRY; CDR2 reads SYGVKD. The chain's CDR3 is CAISESKAPDGSTEAFF. The CDR3 DNA follows: TGTGCCATCAGTGAGTCGAAGGCTCCCGATGGGAGCACTGAAGCTTTCTTT.

The chain has TRBV7-9 and TRBJ1-2, with D hard to call. V shed 4 bases and J shed 5 bases, with 14 bases lying between them. Germline CDR1 SEHNR, CDR2 FQNEAQ (reference sequence). The length of the CDR3 is 14 residues. The CDR3 protein is CASSSEVTEYGYTF. CDR3 DNA sequence: TGTGCCAGCAGCTCAGAGGTGACTGAATATGGCTACACCTTC.

The genes are TRBV15 and TRBJ2-7, with D perhaps TRBD2 (6 bases). The CDR3 loop spans 16 amino acids. The V gene's germline CDR1 is LNHNV and CDR2 YYDKDF (reference sequence). Trimming left V 5 bases short and J 3 bases short, with 20 bases between. The CDR3 loop is CATSSKAGGINYEQYF. In nucleotides, the CDR3 is TGTGCCACCAGCTCCAAGGCGGGCGGGATTAACTACGAGCAGTACTTC.

The chain combines TRBV29-1 with TRBJ1-4, with D hard to call. Germline V gene data show CDR1 as SQVTM and CDR2 as ANQGSEA. V lost 3 bases, J lost 5 bases, and 10 bases lay in between. The CDR3 has 13 amino acids. CDR3 sequence: CSVEVGGNEKLFF. The DNA for the CDR3 is TGCAGCGTTGAGGTTGGCGGGAATGAAAAACTGTTTTTT.

The V and J genes are TRBV6-2 or TRBV6-3 and TRBJ1-6, with D unclear. The V end lost 5 bases, the J end lost 15 bases, and 14 bases lay between the germline ends. The CDR3 extends over 12 amino acids. Germline CDR1 is MNHEY and CDR2 is SVGEGT. The CDR3 here is CASSTADIVLHF. CDR3 in DNA: TGTGCCAGCAGTACCGCAGATATTGTCCTCCACTTT.

V is TRBV29-1 and J is TRBJ1-2, with TRBD1 matching over 7 bases. J was trimmed by 8 bases and V by 6 bases; bases with no gene match: 6. Germline CDR1 SQVTM, CDR2 ANQGSEA. The CDR3 loop spans 11 amino acids. CDR3 DNA: TGCAGCGTAAACAGGGGAGGAGGCTACACCTTC. Translation: CSVNRGGGYTF.

The chain uses TRBV25-1 and TRBJ1-3; maybe TRBD1 (6 bases). The V gene's germline CDR1 is MGHDK and CDR2 SYGVNS. The CDR3 length is 15 residues. The ends were cut back, 3 bases at V and 4 bases at J, with 13 bases in the middle. The CDR3 bases are TGTGCCAGCAGTGATTCTCAGGGGAGAGGAAACACCATATATTTT. It yields the protein CASSDSQGRGNTIYF.

This clone showed up just a few times. The rearrangement uses TRBV28 and TRBJ2-5; 8 bases agree with TRBD2. Germline values: CDR1 MDHEN, CDR2 SYDVKM. With 5 bases clipped from V and 8 bases from J, the junction kept 19 bases outside the gene matches. The CDR3 contains 17 residues. Here the CDR3 DNA reads TGTGCCAGCAGTGCCATTAGCGGGATACAGAGAGGGACCACCCAGTACTTC. Protein sequence: CASSAISGIQRGTTQYF.

The CDR3 DNA reads as TGCGCCAGCAGCCTCCGACAGGGGCAGGACATTCAGTACTTC. It is translated as CASSLRQGQDIQYF. V usage is TRBV5-1 and J usage is TRBJ2-4, with 8 bases fitting TRBD1. Germline V gene data show CDR1 as SGHRS and CDR2 as YFSETQ. Trimming cost V 4 bases and J 8 bases; bases outside gene matches: 8. This CDR3 has 14 amino acids.

This chain uses TRBV6-4 with TRBJ2-2, with 8 bases matching TRBD2. V gave up 3 bases and J gave up 3 bases; unmatched junction bases: 6. Per germline, CDR1 MRHNA and CDR2 SNTAGT. CDR3 length: 16 amino acids. The CDR3 loop reads CASSEILAGHTGELFF. The DNA for the CDR3 is TGTGCCAGCAGTGAAATCTTAGCGGGGCACACCGGGGAGCTGTTTTTT.

The V call is TRBV21-1, the J call TRBJ1-2; the D call in the table, TRBD1, was not verified against the DNA. TRBV21-1 is labeled a pseudogene. This CDR3 is 14 amino acids long. The chain's CDR3 is CASSKLGTGDGYTF. The CDR3 region has the DNA TGTGCCAGCAGCAAACTCGGGACAGGGGATGGCTACACCTTC.

This chain connects TRBV7-9 to TRBJ2-2; 11 bases agree with TRBD1. Per the germline V gene, CDR1 is SEHNR and CDR2 is FQNEAQ (reference sequence). Germline trimming cut 5 bases from V and 3 bases from J; bases unmatched to any gene: 14. CDR3 size: 19 residues. For the CDR3, the DNA is TGTGCCAGCAGCCCTTGGACAGGGGGCGCTTATTGGGACACCGGGGAGCTGTTTTTT. Translated, it gives CASSPWTGGAYWDTGELFF. Filled out from reference TRBV7-9 and TRBJ2-2, the complete variable domain reads DTGVSQNPRHKITKRGQNVTFRCDPISEHNRLYWYRQTLGQGPEFLTYFQNEAQLEKSRLLSDRFSAERPKGSFSTLEIQRTEQGDSAMYLCASSPWTGGAYWDTGELFFGEGSRLTVL.

This clone was recorded only once. The rearrangement uses TRBV7-2 and TRBJ2-3; 12 bases match TRBD2. With V trimmed by 8 bases and J by 6 bases, 6 bases remained unmatched. Germline V gene lookup returns CDR1 SGHTA and CDR2 FQGNSA. The CDR3 has 14 residues. The CDR3 nucleotides are TGTGCCAGCGGGACTAGCGGGCTTTGGGATACGCAGTATTTT. This sequence encodes CASGTSGLWDTQYF.

The chain has TRBV5-6 and TRBJ2-1, with 9 bases that match TRBD1. The V and J ends lost 0 bases and 9 bases, in that order; junction bases with no gene match: 7. Germline values: CDR1 SGHDT, CDR2 YYEEEE. This CDR3 has 15 residues. Here the CDR3 reads CASSLGGTGNVEQFF. For the CDR3, the DNA is TGTGCCAGCAGCTTGGGGGGGACAGGGAACGTTGAGCAGTTCTTC. The full variable domain, completed using reference TRBV5-6 and TRBJ2-1, is DAGVTQSPTHLIKTRGQQVTLRCSPKSGHDTVSWYQQALGQGPQFIFQYYEEEERQRGNFPDRFSGHQFPNYSSELNVNALLLGDSALYLCASSLGGTGNVEQFFGPGTRLTVL.

The chain carries TRBV27 and TRBJ1-1; unclear D gene. CDR1 is MNHEY, CDR2 SMNVEV, per germline (reference sequence). The CDR3 covers 14 residues. V was clipped by 6 bases and J by 1 base, with 12 bases between them. The CDR3, as DNA: TGTGCCAGCAGGAAGGGAGGCCCGAACACTGAAGCTTTCTTT. Its translation is CASRKGGPNTEAFF.

This clone appeared a single time. V and J are TRBV9 and TRBJ1-3; no firm D call. This CDR3 contains 13 residues. The ends were cut back, 5 bases at V and 0 bases at J, with 6 bases in the middle. Per the germline V gene, CDR1 is SGDLS and CDR2 is YYNGEE. Here the CDR3 reads CASSGHSGNTIYF. CDR3 coding DNA: TGTGCCAGCAGTGGGCACTCTGGAAACACCATATATTTT.